This record covers a single TCR beta chain. Antigen: not known. This clone may be a read error of a much larger clone one base away. The sample originates from a study of tumor-infiltrating lymphocytes in primary liver carcinoma. Study in general: Men as well as women, aged 30 to 69 years, made up the patients.

The blood RNA (from unsorted whole blood) was obtained, and germline DNA was also extracted. The patients, who had chronic HBV infection, were treatment-naive (untreated). Study-wide results and caveats: The study found a significantly higher top-250-clone fraction in tumors than in blood (p = 0.039).

The CDR3 length is 14 residues. The V gene lost 0 bases and the J gene lost 5 bases, with 10 bases spanning the gap. CDR1 MNHEY and CDR2 SVGEGT come from the germline V gene. Total RNA amounting to 500 ng was the source from which TCR beta cDNA was made with a constant-region primer. Libraries for TCR beta were built through three nested multiplex PCR rounds, which together made up a slightly modified ARM-PCR procedure. Primers for the first two PCR rounds were TRBV1-TRBV30 forward primers and a C-beta reverse primer (around 10 cycles per round). One entry per CDR3 protein, called by TCRdb with MiXCR from the multiplex PCR reads. Of approximately 310,000 distinct CDR3 sequences listed, roughly two thirds are singletons.

V is TRBV6-2 or TRBV6-3 and J is TRBJ1-2; the D is unclear. This TCR derives from a man aged 40-49 years with primary liver carcinoma and hepatitis B virus infection. Sequencing input: peripheral blood. The CDR3 spells CASSYSRESYGYTF. Written as DNA, the CDR3 is TGTGCCAGCAGTTACTCGCGCGAGTCATATGGCTACACCTTC.